This TCR beta chain was observed in a study of blood T cell repertoires in COVID-19. Generated by immunoSEQ multiplex PCR, the TCRdb table keeps only in-frame clones and is missing some. The sample carries approximately 280,000 clones, around nine tenths recorded once. This CDR3 spans 14 amino acids. CDR1 is SGHAT and CDR2 is FQDESV in the germline V gene (reference sequence). Trimming removed 2 bases from V and 1 base from J, with 8 bases in between. The genes are TRBV11-1 and TRBJ2-5, with D possibly matching TRBD1 (5 bases). This receptor was taken from a woman aged 35 to 49 who had recovered from COVID-19. Sequenced material: PBMCs or T cells enriched from blood (not recorded which). CDR3 protein: CASSLTTVQETQYF. DNA of the CDR3: TGTGCCAGCAGCTTAACGACAGTCCAAGAGACCCAGTACTTC. Full variable domain (missing parts from reference TRBV11-1 and TRBJ2-5): EAEVAQSPRYKITEKSQAVAFWCDPISGHATLYWYRQILGQGPELLVQFQDESVVDDSQLPKDRFSAERLKGVDSTLKIQPAELGDSAMYLCASSLTTVQETQYFGPGTRLLVL.